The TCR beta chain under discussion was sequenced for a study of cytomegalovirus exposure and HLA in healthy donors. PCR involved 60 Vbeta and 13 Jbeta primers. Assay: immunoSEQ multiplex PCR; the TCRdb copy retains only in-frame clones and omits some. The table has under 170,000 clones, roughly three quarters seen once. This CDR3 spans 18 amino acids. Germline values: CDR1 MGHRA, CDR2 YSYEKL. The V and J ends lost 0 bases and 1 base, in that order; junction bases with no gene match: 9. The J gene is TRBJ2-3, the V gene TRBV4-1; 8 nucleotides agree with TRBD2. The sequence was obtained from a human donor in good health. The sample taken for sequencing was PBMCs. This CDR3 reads CASSQEGGSGGRTDTQYF. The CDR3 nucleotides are TGCGCCAGCAGCCAAGAAGGGGGGAGCGGGGGCCGCACAGATACGCAGTATTTT.